These 32 T cell receptor beta chains were all obtained from the same sample, sequenced in a study of liver allograft versus peripheral blood T cells (dated by TCRdb to 2020 to 2022). For context, the study as a whole: The study compared the T cell receptor repertoires present in transplanted livers with the repertoires present in the peripheral blood of liver transplant recipients.

Instrument used: Illumina MiSeq. The raw public reads went through TCRdb reprocessing: fastp at Q25, MiXCR clone calling, in-frame beta chains kept. For every CDR3 protein sequence, its rows merge into one entry that carries the most common genes and DNA. Present in this sample are 8,600 or so distinct CDR3 sequences, over 15% of which were seen just once. The ten largest clones add up to about 25% of the sample. The receptor set was obtained from a human patient who had a liver transplant. It is possible that, after a transplant, some T cells come from the graft donor.

In regard to this clonotype: A much bigger clone sits one base away, suggesting this may be a read error. The chain uses TRBV27 and TRBJ1-1; D ambiguous. The V gene's germline CDR1 is MNHEY and CDR2 SMNVEV (reference sequence). The CDR3 consists of 14 residues. As DNA, the CDR3 is TGTGCCAGCTCCCCAGGACCGCTGAACACTCAAGCTTTCTTT. This sequence encodes CASSPGPLNTQAFF.

This clonotype has at least ten counts. The rearrangement uses TRBV5-4 and TRBJ1-1, with TRBD1 as a possible D gene (5 bases). Germline CDR1 and CDR2: SGHNT and YYREEE (reference sequence). Trimming shortened V by 7 bases and J by 4 bases, and 14 bases separated the two germline ends. The CDR3 runs to 13 residues. This CDR3 reads CASHRGVSTEAFF. CDR3 DNA: TGTGCCAGCCATCGGGGGGTGAGCACTGAAGCTTTCTTT.

The V and J genes are TRBV20-1 and TRBJ1-1, with D possibly TRBD1 on 6 matching bases. Germline V gene sequence: CDR1 DFQATT, CDR2 SNEGSKA (reference sequence). The CDR3 has 13 amino acids. The V and J ends lost 0 bases and 5 bases respectively, with 10 bases between them. Here the CDR3 DNA reads TGCAGTGCTAGAGATGGACAGAGGACTGAAGCTTTCTTT. As protein: CSARDGQRTEAFF.

This clonotype is labeled as medium-sized. The gene calls are TRBV10-3 and TRBJ1-1; D gene unclear. The V and J ends lost 0 bases and 2 bases respectively, with 7 bases between them. The CDR3 is 14 residues long. Germline CDR1 ENHRY, CDR2 SYGVKD. The CDR3 region is CAISESPENTEAFF. The DNA for the CDR3 is TGTGCCATCAGTGAGTCACCCGAAAACACTGAAGCTTTCTTT.

The chain employs TRBV30 and TRBJ1-1; no firm D call. The CDR3 totals 11 residues. CDR1 is GTSNPN and CDR2 is SVGIG in the germline V gene (reference sequence). The V and J ends lost 5 bases and 1 base respectively, with 5 bases between them. CDR3 amino acids: CAWSRNTEAFF. The CDR3 DNA follows: TGTGCCTGGTCTCGGAACACTGAAGCTTTCTTT.

This clonotype appeared a few times. This chain joins TRBV7-9 and TRBJ2-7; maybe TRBD1 (6 bases). The CDR3 sequence is 12 residues long. V lost 1 base and J lost 7, with 8 bases in between. The V gene's germline CDR1 is SEHNR and CDR2 FQNEAQ (reference sequence). The CDR3 loop reads CASSLGGLEQYF. The CDR3 region has the DNA TGTGCCAGCAGCTTAGGGGGGCTTGAGCAGTACTTC. The full variable domain, its missing parts supplied by reference TRBV7-9 and TRBJ2-7, is DTGVSQNPRHKITKRGQNVTFRCDPISEHNRLYWYRQTLGQGPEFLTYFQNEAQLEKSRLLSDRFSAERPKGSFSTLEIQRTEQGDSAMYLCASSLGGLEQYFGPGTRLTVT.

This clonotype was picked up one time. The rearrangement uses TRBV2 and TRBJ1-5; no clear D gene. Trimming pared 1 base from V and 5 bases from J, leaving 3 bases between. The CDR3 extends over 12 amino acids. Germline assignment: CDR1 SNHLY and CDR2 FYNNEI. CDR3 loop: CASSEVYQPQHF. CDR3 DNA sequence: TGTGCCAGCAGTGAAGTTTATCAGCCCCAGCATTTT.

J is TRBJ1-1 and V is TRBV7-9; tentatively, D is TRBD1 (6 bases). Germline V lookup: CDR1 SEHNR, CDR2 FQNEAQ (reference sequence). V lost 5 bases, J lost 7 bases, and 20 bases lay in between. The CDR3 spans 15 residues. As DNA, the CDR3 is TGTGCCAGCAGCACAACTAGCGGGGGGCAGGATGAAGCTTTCTTT. Amino acid sequence: CASSTTSGGQDEAFF.

The genes are TRBV5-4 and TRBJ1-1, with 8 bases lining up with TRBD1. This CDR3 is built from 17 residues. Trimming cost V 4 bases and J 3 bases; bases outside gene matches: 14. CDR1 is SGHNT, CDR2 YYREEE, per germline (reference sequence). Here the CDR3 DNA reads TGTGCCAGCAGCCCTTCGGCTCCCAGGGGGCGGGACACTGAAGCTTTCTTT. Translation: CASSPSAPRGRDTEAFF.

The V gene is TRBV27, the J gene TRBJ2-1; no clear D. V was shortened by 4 bases and J by 6 bases, with 13 bases between the two germline ends. Germline assignment: CDR1 MNHEY and CDR2 SMNVEV (reference sequence). This CDR3 spans 14 amino acids. The CDR3 loop reads CASSSPHLINEQFF. CDR3 bases: TGTGCCAGCAGTTCCCCACATCTTATCAATGAGCAGTTCTTC.

The chain recombines TRBV6-2 or TRBV6-3 with TRBJ2-1, with 10 bases matching TRBD1. J lost 9 bases, V lost 4 bases, and 3 bases had no gene match. CDR3 size: 13 residues. The V gene's germline CDR1 is MNHEY and CDR2 SVGEGT. This CDR3 is CASSSTGGAEQFF. In nucleotides, the CDR3 is TGTGCCAGCAGTTCGACAGGGGGCGCTGAGCAGTTCTTC.

This clonotype was picked up a small number of times. V gene TRBV9 combines with J gene TRBJ1-5, with D possibly TRBD1 on 5 matching bases. This CDR3 has 14 amino acids. V lost 2 bases, J lost 1 base, and 7 bases lay in between. Germline CDR1 and CDR2: SGDLS and YYNGEE. CDR3 amino acids: CASSVGDSNQPQHF. Here the CDR3 DNA reads TGTGCCAGCAGCGTCGGGGACAGCAATCAGCCCCAGCATTTT.

This chain joins TRBV5-5 and TRBJ1-1; possibly TRBD1 for D (5 bases). The V gene's germline CDR1 is SGHKS and CDR2 YYEKEE (reference sequence). Trimming removed 0 bases at V and 7 bases at J, with 13 bases between. The CDR3 is 14 residues long. CDR3 residues: CASSLARGVFEAFF. CDR3 sequence (DNA): TGTGCCAGCAGCTTGGCCCGGGGGGTTTTTGAAGCTTTCTTT.

In its sample, this clonotype ranks as medium-sized. The chain joins TRBV6-1 to TRBJ1-2; tentatively, D is TRBD1 (6 bases). CDR1 is MNHNS and CDR2 is SASEGT in the germline V gene. Trimming left V 5 bases short and J 4 bases short, with 11 bases between. CDR3 length: 13 amino acids. CDR3 nucleotide sequence: TGTGCCAGCAGTATCGACAGGCTCTATGGCTACACCTTC. This gives the protein CASSIDRLYGYTF.

This clonotype appeared a few times. This chain connects TRBV20-1 to TRBJ2-5, with TRBD2 matching over 8 bases. The ends lost 0 bases at V and 2 bases at J; junction bases unmatched: 5. The length of the CDR3 is 15 residues. Germline lookup yields CDR1 DFQATT and CDR2 SNEGSKA (reference sequence). CDR3 sequence: CSARDSGDGQETQYF. CDR3 nucleotide sequence: TGCAGTGCTAGAGATAGCGGGGATGGGCAAGAGACCCAGTACTTC.

This clonotype was detected ten times or more. The chain links TRBV9 to TRBJ1-1, with 8 bases matching TRBD1. Per germline, CDR1 SGDLS and CDR2 YYNGEE. The V segment lost 6 bases and the J segment 7 bases; nucleotides outside the gene matches: 5. The CDR3 is 12 residues long. CDR3 in amino acids: CASIGQGGEAFF. CDR3 sequence (DNA): TGTGCCAGCATTGGACAGGGCGGTGAAGCTTTCTTT.

The V call is TRBV12-3 or TRBV12-4, the J call TRBJ1-2; 7 positions agree with TRBD1. V lost 5 bases and J lost 5; bases outside the gene matches: 11. The CDR3 is 15 amino acids. CDR3 amino acids: CASSPRGPGGYGYTF. In DNA form, the CDR3 reads TGTGCCAGCAGTCCGAGGGGGCCCGGCGGGTATGGCTACACCTTC.

This rearrangement joins TRBV5-6 to TRBJ2-2; 10 positions match TRBD1. This CDR3 is built from 15 residues. J gave up 5 bases and V 4 bases, and 5 bases lay outside the gene matches. CDR1 is SGHDT, CDR2 YYEEEE, per germline. The CDR3 DNA follows: TGTGCCAGCAGCCTCGGACAGGGGGGGACCGGGGAGCTGTTTTTT. Its protein is CASSLGQGGTGELFF.

In its sample, this clonotype was seen once. At one of its ends the junction is not consistent with the germline gene, which may arise from a read error. The chain employs TRBV11-1 and TRBJ2-7; D not certain. CDR1 is SGHAT, CDR2 FQDESV, per germline (reference sequence). The CDR3 has 18 amino acids. The CDR3 loop is CANSSPGFEFGMGYEQYF. The CDR3, as DNA: TGTGCCAACAGCTCGCCCGGGTTCGAATTTGGGATGGGCTACGAGCAGTACTTC.

The chain recombines TRBV27 with TRBJ2-7; D may correspond to TRBD1 or TRBD2 (5 bases each). Germline lookup yields CDR1 MNHEY and CDR2 SMNVEV (reference sequence). The CDR3 is 14 amino acids. The V end lost 8 bases, the J end lost 2 bases, and 16 bases lay between the germline ends. CDR3 region: CASGVGDGTYEQYF. The CDR3 nucleotides read TGTGCCAGCGGTGTTGGGGACGGTACCTACGAGCAGTACTTC.

This clonotype was detected only a few times. The chain has TRBV6-2 or TRBV6-3 and TRBJ2-3, with TRBD2 matching 11 bases. From germline, CDR1 is MNHEY and CDR2 SVGEGT. CDR3 length equals 18 residues. J was trimmed by 0 bases and V by 0 bases; bases with no gene match: 5. Written as DNA, the CDR3 is TGTGCCAGCAGTTACTCGATTGGGACTAGCGGAAGCACAGATACGCAGTATTTT. Translated, it gives CASSYSIGTSGSTDTQYF.

Comments on this clonotype: This may arise from a read error, as a much more abundant clone is one base away. V and J are TRBV7-9 and TRBJ1-1; D perhaps matches TRBD1 (5 bases). Germline-derived CDR1 and CDR2 are SEHNR and FQNEAQ (reference sequence). This CDR3 contains 14 residues. The CDR3 DNA reads TGTGTCAGCAGCTTAGTACTGGGGGACACTGAAGCTTTCTTT. It codes for CVSSLVLGDTEAFF.

This clonotype was counted many times. The rearrangement links TRBV6-5 to TRBJ2-7; perhaps TRBD1 as D (6 bases). CDR1 is MNHEY and CDR2 is SVGAGI in the germline V gene. The V gene lost 0 bases and the J gene lost 6 bases, with 15 bases spanning the gap. This CDR3 has 15 residues. DNA of the CDR3: TGTGCCAGCAGTTACTCGGGTGGGACACTTGGCGAGCAGTACTTC. It translates to CASSYSGGTLGEQYF.

This clonotype was seen more than once but under ten times. The rearrangement uses TRBV12-5 and TRBJ2-2; D uncertain. Trimming shortened V by 6 bases and J by 4 bases, and 6 bases separated the two germline ends. CDR1 and CDR2 (germline): LGHNT, FRNRAP. The length of the CDR3 is 12 residues. The CDR3 DNA reads TGTGCTAGTGGCCCTGGCACCGGGGAGCTGTTTTTT. This encodes CASGPGTGELFF. The entire variable domain, with the rest obtained from reference TRBV12-5 and TRBJ2-2, is as follows: DARVTQTPRHKVTEMGQEVTMRCQPILGHNTVFWYRQTMMQGLELLAYFRNRAPLDDSGMPKDRFSAEMPDATLATLKIQPSEPRDSAVYFCASGPGTGELFFGEGSRLTVL.

Here the CDR3 DNA reads TGTGCCAGCAGCTTAGATGCCCGGGTGCGCCCCCAGACGCACTACGAGCAGTACTTC. As protein: CASSLDARVRPQTHYEQYF. The chain uses TRBV11-2 and TRBJ2-7; D gene ambiguous. CDR1 and CDR2 from the germline V gene are SGHAT and FQNNGV. The CDR3 sequence is 19 residues long. Trimming stripped 0 bases from V and 3 bases from J, with 24 bases between.

V is TRBV27 and J is TRBJ2-1; D remains unclear. The CDR3 is made up of 14 amino acids. The V end was cut by 4 bases, the J end by 6 bases, with 13 bases between. Germline V gene sequence: CDR1 MNHEY, CDR2 SMNVEV (reference sequence). The CDR3 spells CASSSPLLINEQFF. CDR3 sequence (DNA): TGTGCCAGCAGTTCCCCACTTCTTATCAATGAGCAGTTCTTC.

This clonotype is labeled hyperexpanded. J is TRBJ1-2 and V is TRBV19; D is undetermined. Germline CDR1 is LNHDA and CDR2 is SQIVND (reference sequence). The CDR3 consists of 13 residues. Deletions cut 1 base from V and 8 bases from J, with 11 bases between. This CDR3 is CASSIGGESGYTF. CDR3 nucleotide sequence: TGTGCCAGTAGTATAGGCGGAGAGAGCGGCTACACCTTC.

This clonotype was seen a few times. V is TRBV7-9 and J is TRBJ1-2, with no clear D. V gave up 6 bases and J gave up 4 bases, with 12 bases separating them. CDR1 SEHNR and CDR2 FQNEAQ come from the germline V gene (reference sequence). The length of the CDR3 is 13 residues. Here the CDR3 DNA reads TGTGCCAGCAGACGCGACGGGGTCTATGGCTACACCTTC. Translating gives CASRRDGVYGYTF.

As concerns this clonotype: The junction does not match germline at one end; this may be a read error. The chain recombines TRBV20-1 with TRBJ2-7; D may match TRBD1 or TRBD2 (5 bases each). Per germline, CDR1 DFQATT and CDR2 SNEGSKA (reference sequence). This CDR3 has 11 amino acids. This CDR3 is CSARAERGWFF. The CDR3 DNA sequence: TGCAGTGCTAGAGCTGAGAGGGGCTGGTTCTTC.

This clonotype rates as medium-sized (0.01 to 0.1%). The genes are TRBV29-1 and TRBJ1-2; D possibly corresponds to TRBD1 (5 bases). The CDR3 runs 15 residues. Germline loops: CDR1 SQVTM, CDR2 ANQGSEA. V was clipped by 0 bases and J by 4 bases, with 15 bases between them. Here the CDR3 DNA reads TGCAGCGTTGAAGATCCAGGGTCTGTCATCTATGGCTACACCTTC. Protein: CSVEDPGSVIYGYTF.

CDR3 sequence reads: CASSNRVTEAFF. The CDR3 nucleotides read TGTGCCAGCAGCAACAGAGTCACTGAAGCTTTCTTT. The V and J genes are TRBV2 and TRBJ1-1; unclear D gene. The germline V and J ends were trimmed by 6 bases and 4 bases, with 9 bases remaining between them. This CDR3 has 12 amino acids. Germline V gene lookup returns CDR1 SNHLY and CDR2 FYNNEI. The full variable domain, its missing parts supplied by reference TRBV2 and TRBJ1-1, is EPEVTQTPSHQVTQMGQEVILRCVPISNHLYFYWYRQILGQKVEFLVSFYNNEISEKSEIFDDQFSVERPDGSNFTLKIRSTKLEDSAMYFCASSNRVTEAFFGQGTRLTVV.

This clonotype was counted a few times. The rearrangement joins TRBV7-9 to TRBJ1-4, with D perhaps matching TRBD1 (5 bases). V was clipped by 5 bases and J by 8 bases, with 12 bases between them. This CDR3 region has 13 residues. In germline, CDR1 is SEHNR, CDR2 FQNEAQ (reference sequence). The DNA for the CDR3 is TGTGCCAGCAGCGCCAGACGGGACGAAAAACTGTTTTTT. It encodes CASSARRDEKLFF. Based on the CDR3 plus reference TRBV7-9 and TRBJ1-4, the full variable domain is DTGVSQNPRHKITKRGQNVTFRCDPISEHNRLYWYRQTLGQGPEFLTYFQNEAQLEKSRLLSDRFSAERPKGSFSTLEIQRTEQGDSAMYLCASSARRDEKLFFGSGTQLSVL.